This TCR beta chain derives from a study of regulatory T cells in long-lasting Graves disease. Points from the study as a whole: Blood alone, not thyroid tissue, was studied. Comparison showed that persistent patients shared more public clonotypes (2,741) than new patients (966).

This clonotype was detected only a few times. Its antigen is unknown. To make TCR beta libraries, researchers used iRepertoire HTBI primers and Arm-PCR of CDR3 regions. Authors' analysis steps: Detected in the samples were roughly 60 TRBV and 15 or so TRBJ segments. Using its own MiXCR run on the multiplex PCR reads, TCRdb lists one record per CDR3 protein. Here the V and J calls rest on TCRdb's processing, not on the authors' analysis. The sample contains about 620,000 distinct CDR3 sequences, about 16% of which appear only once. Time point noted: newly diagnosed GD, antithyroid drugs for less than 3 months. There was RNA extracted from PBMCs, and the TCR library was made from it. CDR1 and CDR2 (germline): SQVTM, ANQGSEA. The V end was cut by 5 bases, the J end by 7 bases, with 14 bases between. The CDR3 length is 12 residues. These data also formed part of another study, on T cells in Graves' hyperthyroidism and ophthalmopathy. Per that study: First-round RT-PCR with HTBI primers amplified the TCR CDR3 region.

The chain recombines TRBV29-1 with TRBJ1-2; a weak D match, TRBD1 (6 bases). The TCR was taken from a woman in her 30s with Graves disease. Source: peripheral blood mononuclear cells (PBMCs), taken at new diagnosis, from a patient treated with antithyroid drugs. CDR3 DNA: TGCAGCGTTTTCGGGGGGCTACCTGGCTACACCTTC. Encoded protein: CSVFGGLPGYTF.